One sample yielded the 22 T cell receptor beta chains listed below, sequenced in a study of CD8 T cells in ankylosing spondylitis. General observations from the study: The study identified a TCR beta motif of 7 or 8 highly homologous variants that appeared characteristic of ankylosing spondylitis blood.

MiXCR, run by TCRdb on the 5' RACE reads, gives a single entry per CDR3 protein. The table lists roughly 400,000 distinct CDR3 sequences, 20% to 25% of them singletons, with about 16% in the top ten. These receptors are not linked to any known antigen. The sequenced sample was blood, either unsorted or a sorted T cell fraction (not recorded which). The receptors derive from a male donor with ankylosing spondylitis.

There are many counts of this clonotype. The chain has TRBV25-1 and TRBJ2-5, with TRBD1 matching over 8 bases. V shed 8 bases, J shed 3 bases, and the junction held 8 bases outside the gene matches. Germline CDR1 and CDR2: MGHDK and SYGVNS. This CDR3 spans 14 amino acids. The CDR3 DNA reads TGTGCCAGCGGGGAGACAGGGGCCAAAGAGACCCAGTACTTC. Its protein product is CASGETGAKETQYF.

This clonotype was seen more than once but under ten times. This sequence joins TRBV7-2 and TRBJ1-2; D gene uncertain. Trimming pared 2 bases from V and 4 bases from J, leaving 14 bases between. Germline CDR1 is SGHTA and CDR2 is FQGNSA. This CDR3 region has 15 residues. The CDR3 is CASSLSMEGGYGYTF. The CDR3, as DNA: TGTGCCAGCAGCTTAAGCATGGAGGGCGGCTATGGCTACACCTTC.

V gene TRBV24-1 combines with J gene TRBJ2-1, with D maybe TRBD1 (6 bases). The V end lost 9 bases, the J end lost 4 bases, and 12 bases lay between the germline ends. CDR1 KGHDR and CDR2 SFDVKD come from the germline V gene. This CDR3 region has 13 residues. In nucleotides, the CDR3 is TGTGCCACCGGAACGACAGGATACAATGAGCAGTTCTTC. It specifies CATGTTGYNEQFF.

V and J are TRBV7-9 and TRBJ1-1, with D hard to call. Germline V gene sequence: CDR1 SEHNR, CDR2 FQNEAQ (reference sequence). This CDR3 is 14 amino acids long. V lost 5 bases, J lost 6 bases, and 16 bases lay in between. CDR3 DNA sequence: TGTGCCAGCAGCCCCTTCTTACGAGGCGCTGAAGCTTTCTTT. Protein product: CASSPFLRGAEAFF.

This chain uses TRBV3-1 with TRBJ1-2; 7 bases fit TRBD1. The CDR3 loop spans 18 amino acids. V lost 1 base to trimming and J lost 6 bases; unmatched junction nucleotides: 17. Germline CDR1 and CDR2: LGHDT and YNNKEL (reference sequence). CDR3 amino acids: CASSQVRRGWATSDGYTF. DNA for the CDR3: TGTGCCAGCAGCCAAGTCCGCAGGGGGTGGGCGACTAGTGATGGCTACACCTTC.

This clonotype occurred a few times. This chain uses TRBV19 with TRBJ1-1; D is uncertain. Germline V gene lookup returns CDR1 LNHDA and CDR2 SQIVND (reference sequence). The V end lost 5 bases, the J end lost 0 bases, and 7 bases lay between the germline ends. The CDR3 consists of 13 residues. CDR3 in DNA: TGTGCCAGTAGTTGGTCGGTGAACACTGAAGCTTTCTTT. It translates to CASSWSVNTEAFF.

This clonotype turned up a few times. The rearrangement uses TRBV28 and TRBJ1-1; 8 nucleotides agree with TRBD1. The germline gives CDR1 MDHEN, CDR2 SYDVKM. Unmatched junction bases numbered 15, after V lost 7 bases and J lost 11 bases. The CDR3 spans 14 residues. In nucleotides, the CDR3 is TGTGCCAGCACCCTCAGGACAGGGCACGGTTCGGCTTTCTTT. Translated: CASTLRTGHGSAFF.

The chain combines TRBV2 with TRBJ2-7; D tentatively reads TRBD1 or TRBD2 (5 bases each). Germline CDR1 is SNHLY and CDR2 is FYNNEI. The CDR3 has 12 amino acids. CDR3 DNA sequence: TGTGGGGGGTCCACCGACTCCTACGAGCAGTACTTC. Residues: CGGSTDSYEQYF.

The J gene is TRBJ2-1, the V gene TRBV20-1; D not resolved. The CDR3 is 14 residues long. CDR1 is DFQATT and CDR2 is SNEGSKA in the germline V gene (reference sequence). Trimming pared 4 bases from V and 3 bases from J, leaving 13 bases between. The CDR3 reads CSAISSDNYNEQFF. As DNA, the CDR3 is TGCAGTGCTATTTCGAGCGATAACTACAATGAGCAGTTCTTC.

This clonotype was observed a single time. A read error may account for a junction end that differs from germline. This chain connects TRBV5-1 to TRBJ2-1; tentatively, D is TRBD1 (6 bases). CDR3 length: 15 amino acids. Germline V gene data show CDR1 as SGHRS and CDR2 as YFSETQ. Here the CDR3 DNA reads TGCGCCAGCAGCTTGCAACAGGGCTCCTACAATGAGCTGTTCTTC. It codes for CASSLQQGSYNELFF.

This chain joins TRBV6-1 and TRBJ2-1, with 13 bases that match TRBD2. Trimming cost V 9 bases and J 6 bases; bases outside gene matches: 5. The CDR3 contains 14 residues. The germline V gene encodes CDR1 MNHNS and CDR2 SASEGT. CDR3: CASATSGRANEQFF. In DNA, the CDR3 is TGTGCCAGTGCTACTAGCGGGAGGGCCAATGAGCAGTTCTTC.

The CDR3 loop is CASSQMAGRGETQYF. CDR3 DNA sequence: TGTGCCAGCAGCCAGATGGCGGGACGGGGGGAGACCCAGTACTTC. V is TRBV3-1 and J is TRBJ2-5; tentative D call: TRBD2 (6 bases). V was shortened by 3 bases and J by 5 bases, with 16 bases between the two germline ends. The CDR3 has 15 residues. Germline assignment: CDR1 LGHDT and CDR2 YNNKEL (reference sequence).

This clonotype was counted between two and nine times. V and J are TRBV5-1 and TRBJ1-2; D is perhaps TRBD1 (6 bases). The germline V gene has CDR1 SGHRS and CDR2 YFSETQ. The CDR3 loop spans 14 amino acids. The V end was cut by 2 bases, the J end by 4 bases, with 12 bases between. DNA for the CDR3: TGCGCCAGCAGCTTAGGACAGAACGTCTATGGCTACACCTTC. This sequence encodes CASSLGQNVYGYTF.

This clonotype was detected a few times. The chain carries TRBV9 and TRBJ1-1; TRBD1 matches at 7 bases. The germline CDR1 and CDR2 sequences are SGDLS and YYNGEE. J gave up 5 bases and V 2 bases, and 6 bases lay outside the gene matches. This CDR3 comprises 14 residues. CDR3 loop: CASSVEGTVTEAFF. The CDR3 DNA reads TGTGCCAGCAGCGTTGAAGGGACAGTGACTGAAGCTTTCTTT.

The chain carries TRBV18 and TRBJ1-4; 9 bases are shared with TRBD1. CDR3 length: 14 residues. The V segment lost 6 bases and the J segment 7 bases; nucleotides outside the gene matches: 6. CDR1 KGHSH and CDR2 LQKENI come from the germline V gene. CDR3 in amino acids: CASSQQGAGEKLFF. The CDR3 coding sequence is TGTGCCAGCTCGCAACAGGGGGCCGGTGAAAAACTGTTTTTT.

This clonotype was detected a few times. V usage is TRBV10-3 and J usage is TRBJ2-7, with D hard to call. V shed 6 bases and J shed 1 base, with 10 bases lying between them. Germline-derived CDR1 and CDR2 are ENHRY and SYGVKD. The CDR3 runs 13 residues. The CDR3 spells CAISSATSYEQYF. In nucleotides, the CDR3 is TGTGCCATCAGCTCAGCCACATCCTACGAGCAGTACTTC.

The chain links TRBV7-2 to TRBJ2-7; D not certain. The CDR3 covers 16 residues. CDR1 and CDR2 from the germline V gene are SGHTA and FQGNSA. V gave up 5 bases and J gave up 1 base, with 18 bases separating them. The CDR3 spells CASSLMSRPFSYEQYF. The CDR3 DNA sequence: TGTGCCAGCAGCCTCATGAGCAGACCTTTTTCCTACGAGCAGTACTTC.

CDR3 in amino acids: CASSYTSAARRGQFF. In nucleotides, the CDR3 is TGTGCCAGCAGTTACACGAGCGCAGCCCGAAGAGGTCAGTTCTTC. The rearrangement links TRBV6-5 to TRBJ2-1; D is uncertain. Trimming left V 2 bases short and J 13 bases short, with 21 bases between. Germline CDR1 reads MNHEY; CDR2 reads SVGAGI. There are 15 residues in the CDR3.

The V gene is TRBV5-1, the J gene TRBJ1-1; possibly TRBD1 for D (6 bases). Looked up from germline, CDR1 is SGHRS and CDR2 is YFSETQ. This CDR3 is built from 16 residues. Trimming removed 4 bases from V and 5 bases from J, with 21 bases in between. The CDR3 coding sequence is TGCGCCAGCAGCCCTGGCGGACAGATTTTGAGGACTGAAGCTTTCTTT. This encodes CASSPGGQILRTEAFF.

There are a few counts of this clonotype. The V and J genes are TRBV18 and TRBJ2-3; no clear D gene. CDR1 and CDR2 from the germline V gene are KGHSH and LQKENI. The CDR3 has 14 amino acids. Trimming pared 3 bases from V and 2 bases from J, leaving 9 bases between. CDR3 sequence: CASSPGSITDTQYF. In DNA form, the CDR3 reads TGTGCCAGCTCACCTGGCAGCATCACAGATACGCAGTATTTT.

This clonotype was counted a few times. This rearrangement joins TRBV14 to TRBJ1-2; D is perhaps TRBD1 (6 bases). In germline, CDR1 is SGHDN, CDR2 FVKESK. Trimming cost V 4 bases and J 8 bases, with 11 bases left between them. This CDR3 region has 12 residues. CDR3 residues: CASSRRGGGYTF. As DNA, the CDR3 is TGTGCCAGCAGCCGCAGGGGCGGCGGCTACACCTTC.

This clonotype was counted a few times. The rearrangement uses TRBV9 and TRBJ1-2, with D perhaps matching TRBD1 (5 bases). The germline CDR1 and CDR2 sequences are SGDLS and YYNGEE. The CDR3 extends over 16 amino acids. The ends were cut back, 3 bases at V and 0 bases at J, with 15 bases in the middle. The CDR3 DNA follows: TGTGCCAGCAGCGCCGGACCCAGGGTGCCTAACTATGGCTACACCTTC. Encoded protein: CASSAGPRVPNYGYTF.